The next 7 T cell receptor beta chains were all read from a single sample in a study of CD8 T cells in Susac syndrome. Reverse transcription of roughly 0.5 to 1 ug RNA was performed with random hexamers. TCRdb processed the immunoSEQ multiplex PCR reads anew with MiXCR; each CDR3 protein has one entry. Found here are around 180,000 distinct CDR3 sequences, over 85% of them singletons; the top ten hold roughly 0.098%. Sequenced material: CD4+ T cells from PBMCs. The receptors stem from a human donor with multiple sclerosis.

This rearrangement joins TRBV19 to TRBJ2-2; D call uncertain. Trimming removed 10 bases at V and 0 bases at J, with 9 bases between. The CDR3 runs 13 residues. CDR1 is LNHDA and CDR2 is SQIVND in the germline V gene (reference sequence). The CDR3 loop is CATPRPNTGELFF. The CDR3 nucleotides are TGTGCCACCCCGAGGCCGAACACCGGGGAGCTGTTTTTT.

The chain combines TRBV7-3 with TRBJ2-1; D gene ambiguous. V lost 5 bases, J lost 5 bases, and 13 bases lay in between. Germline values: CDR1 SGHTA, CDR2 FQGTGA. The CDR3 extends over 14 amino acids. The DNA for the CDR3 is TGTGCCAGCAGCCAGTCTGGGGTCCACAATGAGCAGTTCTTC. It yields the protein CASSQSGVHNEQFF.

Here the CDR3 reads CASSLPGTDTQYF. CDR3 sequence (DNA): TGTGCCAGCAGTCTGCCGGGAACAGATACGCAGTATTTT. The V and J genes are TRBV6-1 and TRBJ2-3; maybe TRBD2 (5 bases). V was pared by 5 bases and J by 3 bases, with 9 bases between. The CDR3 covers 13 residues. Germline CDR1 is MNHNS and CDR2 is SASEGT.

V is TRBV3-1 and J is TRBJ1-1; D is possibly TRBD1 (6 bases). Per the germline V gene, CDR1 is LGHDT and CDR2 is YNNKEL (reference sequence). V was clipped by 3 bases and J by 3 bases, with 11 bases between them. The CDR3 is 14 amino acids. CDR3: CASSHTDRDTEAFF. The CDR3 DNA sequence: TGTGCCAGCAGCCACACGGACAGAGACACTGAAGCTTTCTTT.

This sequence joins TRBV20-1 and TRBJ2-6; D unresolved. This CDR3 has 14 amino acids. Trimming took 4 bases from V and 0 from J, leaving 7 bases between them. Germline V gene data show CDR1 as DFQATT and CDR2 as SNEGSKA (reference sequence). The CDR3 reads CSAKANSGANVLTF. CDR3 coding DNA: TGCAGTGCTAAGGCCAACTCTGGGGCCAACGTCCTGACTTTC.

This rearrangement joins TRBV10-1 to TRBJ1-2, with D possibly matching TRBD1 (6 bases). From germline, CDR1 is WNHNN and CDR2 SYGVQD (reference sequence). Trimming took 10 bases from V and 1 from J, leaving 16 bases between them. The CDR3 runs 14 residues. This CDR3 reads CAKHRAPFNYGYTF. The CDR3 DNA reads as TGCGCCAAGCACAGGGCACCCTTTAACTATGGCTACACCTTC.

The chain has TRBV27 and TRBJ2-3, with D unresolved. Trimming cost V 8 bases and J 5 bases, with 17 bases left between them. The germline V gene encodes CDR1 MNHEY and CDR2 SMNVEV (reference sequence). The CDR3 contains 14 residues. DNA of the CDR3: TGTGCCAGCCGACCGTGGACGCAGAGAGATACGCAGTATTTT. This sequence encodes CASRPWTQRDTQYF.